The clone carrying this TCR beta chain has just a few counts. Its target is unknown. This specimen belongs to a study of cytomegalovirus exposure and HLA in healthy donors. Study observations and caveats: It was taken for granted in presence/absence analyses that sequencing depth across donors was roughly uniform.

V lost 2 bases and J lost 4, with 14 bases in between. There are 15 residues in the CDR3. Germline loops: CDR1 LNHNV, CDR2 YYDKDF (reference sequence). PCR was performed using 60 Vbeta and 13 Jbeta primers. Profiled with immunoSEQ multiplex PCR; TCRdb holds only in-frame clones, not every one. In the table there are some 110,000 clones, around 75% of which are singletons. The chain is built from TRBV15 and TRBJ1-2; possible D gene TRBD1, 5 bases. The specimen was PBMCs. The sequence came from a woman in her 30s in good health and CMV-seronegative. CDR3 nucleotides: TGTGCCACCAGCAGAAAAGATGGACAATTCTATGGCTACACCTTC. It is translated as CATSRKDGQFYGYTF. The entire variable domain, with the rest obtained from reference TRBV15 and TRBJ1-2, is as follows: DAMVIQNPRYQVTQFGKPVTLSCSQTLNHNVMYWYQQKSSQAPKLLFHYYDKDFNNEADTPDNFQSRRPNTSFCFLDIRSPGLGDTAMYLCATSRKDGQFYGYTFGSGTRLTVV.